The 25 T cell receptor beta chains below all came from one sample that was sequenced in a study of T cell changes during pregnancy in multiple sclerosis. Sequenced by immunoSEQ multiplex PCR; TCRdb stores in-frame clones only, minus some. Here the sample spans more than 90,000 clones, roughly 90% being singletons. This material consisted of peripheral blood, taken in the first trimester of pregnancy. Every receptor here comes from a female donor with multiple sclerosis, enrolled in a pregnancy study.

This clone was seen a single time. V gene TRBV5-1 combines with J gene TRBJ2-2, with TRBD1 identical over 7 bases. Per germline, CDR1 SGHRS and CDR2 YFSETQ. There are 13 residues in the CDR3. The junction had 4 bases not matched to a gene; V was cut back by 7 bases and J by 4 bases. CDR3 residues: CASGWDSTGELFF. CDR3 nucleotides: TGCGCCAGCGGATGGGACAGCACCGGGGAGCTGTTTTTT.

The chain has TRBV29-1 and TRBJ2-5; a weak D match, TRBD2 (6 bases). The length of the CDR3 is 14 residues. Trimming stripped 4 bases from V and 5 bases from J, with 17 bases between. Germline CDR1 SQVTM, CDR2 ANQGSEA. The CDR3: CSVGPSGVGETQYF. CDR3 in DNA: TGCAGCGTTGGTCCGTCGGGAGTGGGTGAGACCCAGTACTTC.

This clone was detected once. The chain recombines TRBV5-4 with TRBJ2-1; TRBD1 aligns across 8 bases. The ends lost 4 bases at V and 7 bases at J; junction bases unmatched: 7. This CDR3 spans 14 amino acids. CDR1 and CDR2 from the germline V gene are SGHNT and YYREEE (reference sequence). The CDR3 sequence is CASSAGQERNEQFF. CDR3 DNA sequence: TGTGCCAGCAGCGCGGGACAGGAAAGAAATGAGCAGTTCTTC.

This clone occurred once. The V gene is TRBV28, the J gene TRBJ1-4; D is unresolved. The CDR3 runs 13 residues. Trimming removed 6 bases from V and 5 bases from J, with 10 bases in between. Germline lookup yields CDR1 MDHEN and CDR2 SYDVKM. The CDR3 DNA reads as TGTGCCAGCAGCCCCTCTTTGAATGAAAAACTGTTTTTT. Translated, it gives CASSPSLNEKLFF.

V is TRBV4-1 and J is TRBJ2-1, with a tentative D call TRBD1 (6 bases). Trimming removed 8 bases from V and 6 bases from J, with 17 bases in between. There are 14 residues in the CDR3. Germline CDR1 and CDR2: MGHRA and YSYEKL. The CDR3 spells CASARTEGINEQFF. The CDR3 DNA reads as TGCGCCAGCGCCCGGACAGAAGGAATCAATGAGCAGTTCTTC.

The genes are TRBV6-5 and TRBJ2-2; 7 bases match TRBD2. Germline V gives CDR1 MNHEY, CDR2 SVGAGI. This CDR3 spans 15 amino acids. The J segment lost 5 bases and the V segment lost 2 bases, leaving 5 bases of the junction unmatched. The CDR3, as DNA: TGTGCCAGCAGTTACGGTCGGGAGGTAACCGGGGAGCTGTTTTTT. Its translation: CASSYGREVTGELFF.

The V call is TRBV4-1, the J call TRBJ2-1; D is undetermined. The CDR3 loop spans 14 amino acids. Trimming pared 0 bases from V and 5 bases from J, leaving 8 bases between. Per the germline V gene, CDR1 is MGHRA and CDR2 is YSYEKL. CDR3 sequence (DNA): TGCGCCAGCAGCCAAGATATGACTGACAATGAGCAGTTCTTC. Amino acids: CASSQDMTDNEQFF.

This chain joins TRBV7-7 and TRBJ2-5; D call uncertain. Germline V gene data show CDR1 as SSHAT and CDR2 as FNYEAQ (reference sequence). Trimming took 3 bases from V and 1 from J, leaving 9 bases between them. This CDR3 comprises 14 residues. CDR3 nucleotides: TGTGCCAGCAGCTTGTCCCCGCGCCAAGAGACCCAGTACTTC. Encoded protein: CASSLSPRQETQYF. The full variable domain, completed using reference TRBV7-7 and TRBJ2-5, is GAGVSQSPRYKVTKRGQDVTLRCDPISSHATLYWYQQALGQGPEFLTYFNYEAQPDKSGLPSDRFSAERPEGSISTLTIQRTEQRDSAMYRCASSLSPRQETQYFGPGTRLLVL.

This rearrangement joins TRBV29-1 to TRBJ2-3, with D tentatively TRBD2 (6 bases). The germline V gene encodes CDR1 SQVTM and CDR2 ANQGSEA. Trimming shortened V by 5 bases and J by 0 bases, and 12 bases separated the two germline ends. The CDR3 covers 14 residues. CDR3 nucleotides: TGCAGCGTTAAGAAGGGGACTAGCACAGATACGCAGTATTTT. This encodes CSVKKGTSTDTQYF.

The gene calls are TRBV5-4 and TRBJ2-2; 8 positions agree with TRBD1. Germline V gives CDR1 SGHNT, CDR2 YYREEE (reference sequence). The CDR3 is 16 residues long. The V gene end was trimmed by 2 bases and the J gene end by 0 bases; junction bases not matched to a gene: 3. As DNA, the CDR3 is TGTGCCAGCAGCTTTCAGGGGGCGGCGAACACCGGGGAGCTGTTTTTT. Translating it yields CASSFQGAANTGELFF.

The CDR3 nucleotides are TGTGCCAGCAGCTTAGGAGGGAACACCGGGGAGCTGTTTTTT. Translated, it gives CASSLGGNTGELFF. The chain recombines TRBV7-2 with TRBJ2-2, with unresolved D. Deletions cut 1 base from V and 1 base from J, with 4 bases between. Germline loops: CDR1 SGHTA, CDR2 FQGNSA. The CDR3 runs to 14 residues.

The chain carries TRBV7-9 and TRBJ2-2, with TRBD1 as a possible D gene (5 bases). This CDR3 is built from 14 residues. Germline CDR1 and CDR2: SEHNR and FQNEAQ (reference sequence). V gave up 5 bases and J gave up 5 bases, with 12 bases separating them. The CDR3 region has the DNA TGTGCCAGCAGCATACAGGAGAGGACCGGGGAGCTGTTTTTT. It codes for CASSIQERTGELFF.

This sequence joins TRBV7-6 and TRBJ2-7, with TRBD1 matching 7 bases. Trimming at V came to 5 bases and at J to 4 bases, leaving 8 bases not matched to a gene. CDR3 length: 14 residues. Germline CDR1 and CDR2: SGHVS and FNYEAQ. The DNA for the CDR3 is TGTGCCAGCAGCCCCCCGGGACAGAGGTACGAGCAGTACTTC. The encoded protein is CASSPPGQRYEQYF.

V and J are TRBV9 and TRBJ2-2; 14 nucleotides match TRBD2. The CDR3 is 15 amino acids. Germline trimming cut 5 bases from V and 5 bases from J; bases unmatched to any gene: 2. Per the germline V gene, CDR1 is SGDLS and CDR2 is YYNGEE. CDR3 region: CASSGLAGGTGELFF. The CDR3 DNA reads TGTGCCAGCAGTGGACTAGCGGGAGGAACCGGGGAGCTGTTTTTT.

The chain uses TRBV6-1 and TRBJ1-2; perhaps TRBD1 as D (5 bases). V shed 6 bases and J shed 3 bases, with 8 bases lying between them. The length of the CDR3 is 12 residues. Germline V lookup: CDR1 MNHNS, CDR2 SASEGT. The CDR3 sequence: CASSRDDYGYTF. The CDR3 DNA reads TGTGCCAGCAGCAGGGATGACTATGGCTACACCTTC.

The J gene is TRBJ1-4, the V gene TRBV30, with 7 bases that match TRBD1. In germline, CDR1 is GTSNPN, CDR2 SVGIG (reference sequence). This CDR3 contains 16 residues. With V trimmed by 3 bases and J by 2 bases, 9 bases remained unmatched. CDR3 in amino acids: CAWRLTGFGTNEKLFF. CDR3 in DNA: TGTGCCTGGAGGTTGACAGGGTTTGGTACTAATGAAAAACTGTTTTTT.

The V gene is TRBV5-1, the J gene TRBJ1-5; D gene uncertain. Germline CDR1 is SGHRS and CDR2 is YFSETQ. The V gene lost 2 bases and the J gene lost 7 bases, with 10 bases spanning the gap. There are 13 residues in the CDR3. Written as DNA, the CDR3 is TGCGCCAGCAGCTTTATGGGAGAGCAGCCCCAGCATTTT. It yields the protein CASSFMGEQPQHF. Full variable domain (missing parts from reference TRBV5-1 and TRBJ1-5): KAGVTQTPRYLIKTRGQQVTLSCSPISGHRSVSWYQQTPGQGLQFLFEYFSETQRNKGNFPGRFSGRQFSNSRSEMNVSTLELGDSALYLCASSFMGEQPQHFGDGTRLSIL.

The sample holds one count of this clone. No DNA is shown, since the ends of the CDR3 on it are uncertain; the CDR3 is the one TCRdb lists. The CDR3 region is CASTTFGSNYGYTF. The genes are TRBV2 and TRBJ1-2. The CDR3 totals 14 residues, both ends included. CDR1 and CDR2 from the germline V gene are SNHLY and FYNNEI.

CDR3 nucleotide sequence: TGTGCCAGCTCACCACCGCGGGGTTTGGAAGGAAACACCATATATTTT. This translates into CASSPPRGLEGNTIYF. The genes are TRBV18 and TRBJ1-3, with D uncertain. The CDR3 totals 16 residues. V shed 0 bases and J shed 4 bases, with 13 bases lying between them. Germline V lookup: CDR1 KGHSH, CDR2 LQKENI.

The chain is built from TRBV10-3 and TRBJ1-1, with unresolved D. Germline loops: CDR1 ENHRY, CDR2 SYGVKD. CDR3 length: 16 residues. Trimming cost V 0 bases and J 1 base, with 12 bases left between them. DNA of the CDR3: TGTGCCATCAGTGAGTCTCAGGTCATGAAGAACACTGAAGCTTTCTTT. Protein sequence: CAISESQVMKNTEAFF.

The chain couples TRBV15 to TRBJ1-2; D perhaps matches TRBD1 (5 bases). V was pared by 5 bases and J by 0 bases, with 28 bases between. CDR1 and CDR2 (germline): LNHNV, YYDKDF (reference sequence). This CDR3 contains 20 residues. The CDR3 region is CATSRTPPGGRPRTNYGYTF. The CDR3 bases are TGTGCCACCAGCCGAACGCCCCCGGGGGGGAGACCAAGAACTAACTATGGCTACACCTTC.

This clone has just a few counts. The chain uses TRBV27 and TRBJ1-4; 10 bases match TRBD1. The CDR3 is made up of 16 amino acids. The ends lost 1 base at V and 2 bases at J; junction bases unmatched: 1. Looked up from germline, CDR1 is MNHEY and CDR2 is SMNVEV (reference sequence). The DNA of the CDR3 is TGTGCCAGCAGTTTATGGGGACAGGGGACTAATGAAAAACTGTTTTTT. It specifies CASSLWGQGTNEKLFF.

J is TRBJ2-2 and V is TRBV19; unclear D gene. The CDR3 is 15 amino acids. The V gene's germline CDR1 is LNHDA and CDR2 SQIVND (reference sequence). Between the trimmed V and J ends, which lost 7 bases and 5 bases, there was a span of 17 bases. The CDR3 DNA sequence: TGTGCCAGTAAATCGATTCCCCCTAGGACCGGGGAGCTGTTTTTT. This sequence encodes CASKSIPPRTGELFF.

This chain joins TRBV7-6 and TRBJ2-1, with 7 positions matching TRBD1. From germline, CDR1 is SGHVS and CDR2 FNYEAQ. Unmatched junction bases numbered 2, after V lost 5 bases and J lost 4 bases. The CDR3 sequence is 13 residues long. The CDR3 sequence: CASSPGQYNEQFF. CDR3 DNA: TGTGCCAGCAGCCCGGGACAGTACAATGAGCAGTTCTTC.

V is TRBV7-2 and J is TRBJ2-1; 7 bases line up with TRBD2. CDR1 and CDR2 (germline): SGHTA, FQGNSA. This CDR3 comprises 15 residues. V was clipped by 6 bases and J by 6 bases; unmatched bases: 11. The CDR3 region is CASSWVGRAPNEQFF. The CDR3 nucleotides are TGTGCCAGCAGTTGGGTAGGGAGGGCGCCCAATGAGCAGTTCTTC.